A single sample is the source of the 16 T cell receptor beta chains below, sequenced in a study of T cells in Graves' hyperthyroidism and ophthalmopathy. RNA transcripts yielded amplified TCR beta CDR3 regions. During a first-round RT-PCR of the TCR CDR3, the HTBI primer set was used. TCRdb re-called the multiplex PCR reads with MiXCR, one entry per CDR3 protein. The table shows around 350,000 distinct CDR3 sequences, with about 20% occurring only once. Sequencing input: blood. The receptors come from a woman aged 18 to 35 with Graves' hyperthyroidism.

The rearrangement links TRBV28 to TRBJ2-7, with D unresolved. Looked up from germline, CDR1 is MDHEN and CDR2 is SYDVKM. V was pared by 6 bases and J by 5 bases, with 14 bases between. This CDR3 is built from 13 residues. The CDR3 DNA sequence: TGTGCCAGCAGCTCCCATGATAGTAACGAGCAGTACTTC. Translating it yields CASSSHDSNEQYF.

This clonotype was observed many times. The rearrangement links TRBV12-5 to TRBJ1-1; tentatively, D is TRBD1 (5 bases). This CDR3 comprises 14 residues. The V gene's germline CDR1 is LGHNT and CDR2 FRNRAP. Trimming shortened V by 1 base and J by 7 bases, and 13 bases separated the two germline ends. The CDR3 here is CASGLAGVGVEAFF. The CDR3 nucleotides are TGTGCTAGTGGTTTGGCAGGTGTGGGGGTTGAAGCTTTCTTT. The full variable domain, with the rest looked up from reference TRBV12-5 and TRBJ1-1, is DARVTQTPRHKVTEMGQEVTMRCQPILGHNTVFWYRQTMMQGLELLAYFRNRAPLDDSGMPKDRFSAEMPDATLATLKIQPSEPRDSAVYFCASGLAGVGVEAFFGQGTRLTVV.

In this sample, this clonotype turned up many times. This chain links TRBV7-2 with TRBJ2-2; 7 nucleotides match TRBD1. CDR1 is SGHTA, CDR2 FQGNSA, per germline. V lost 5 bases to trimming and J lost 4 bases; unmatched junction nucleotides: 4. This CDR3 has 14 amino acids. The CDR3 loop reads CASSLTGSTGELFF. The CDR3 DNA reads TGTGCCAGCAGCCTGACAGGGAGCACCGGGGAGCTGTTTTTT.

This clonotype has at least ten counts. The chain employs TRBV2 and TRBJ1-5; D gene ambiguous. CDR3 length: 14 amino acids. Germline values: CDR1 SNHLY, CDR2 FYNNEI. The germline V and J ends were trimmed by 7 bases and 7 bases, with 17 bases remaining between them. For the CDR3, the DNA is TGTGCCAGCACTACTAGCCGTAATCTGCAGCCCCAGCATTTT. Its translation: CASTTSRNLQPQHF. Using reference TRBV2 and TRBJ1-5 for the parts outside the CDR3, the full variable domain is EPEVTQTPSHQVTQMGQEVILRCVPISNHLYFYWYRQILGQKVEFLVSFYNNEISEKSEIFDDQFSVERPDGSNFTLKIRSTKLEDSAMYFCASTTSRNLQPQHFGDGTRLSIL.

This clonotype was recorded at least ten times. The chain employs TRBV7-8 and TRBJ2-5; 9 nucleotides line up with TRBD2. Losses at the gene ends were 5 bases for V and 6 bases for J; bases not matched to a gene: 13. Germline V CDR1 and CDR2: SGHVS, FQNEAQ. The CDR3 runs to 16 residues. CDR3 coding DNA: TGTGCCAGCAGCCCCCCGGGGCGGGGGGGATTACAGACCCAGTACTTC. Translation gives CASSPPGRGGLQTQYF. The full variable domain, completed using reference TRBV7-8 and TRBJ2-5, is GAGVSQSPRYKVAKRGQDVALRCDPISGHVSLFWYQQALGQGPEFLTYFQNEAQLDKSGLPSDRFFAERPEGSVSTLKIQRTQQEDSAVYLCASSPPGRGGLQTQYFGPGTRLLVL.

This clonotype was observed a few times. The rearrangement uses TRBV30 and TRBJ1-1; D is possibly TRBD1 (5 bases). The V and J ends lost 0 bases and 11 bases respectively, with 22 bases between them. Germline CDR1 and CDR2: GTSNPN and SVGIG (reference sequence). This CDR3 is built from 15 residues. CDR3 sequence: CAWSVRGGVDGTAFF. The CDR3 DNA is TGTGCCTGGAGTGTACGGGGGGGAGTAGACGGGACGGCTTTCTTT.

This clonotype was found many times. The chain employs TRBV28 and TRBJ1-1; possibly TRBD1 for D (6 bases). V was trimmed by 7 bases and J by 4 bases, leaving 16 bases between them. The CDR3 is 14 residues long. CDR1 and CDR2 from the germline V gene are MDHEN and SYDVKM. The CDR3 DNA follows: TGTGCCAGCACCCTACAGGGAGGGTTCACTGAAGCTTTCTTT. Its protein is CASTLQGGFTEAFF.

There are many counts of this clonotype. J is TRBJ2-5 and V is TRBV11-2; D not resolved. The CDR3 length is 15 residues. Trimming cost V 5 bases and J 4 bases, with 17 bases left between them. CDR1 is SGHAT and CDR2 is FQNNGV in the germline V gene. CDR3: CASSPAAKLGETQYF. The CDR3 DNA is TGTGCCAGCAGCCCCGCGGCCAAGTTGGGAGAGACCCAGTACTTC.

This clonotype was observed a handful of times. This chain links TRBV7-9 with TRBJ2-7; TRBD1 aligns across 11 bases. The junction had 8 bases not matched to a gene; V was cut back by 4 bases and J by 6 bases. The germline V gene has CDR1 SEHNR and CDR2 FQNEAQ (reference sequence). The CDR3 is 15 residues long. CDR3 DNA sequence: TGTGCCAGCAGCTCAAAAACCGGGACAGGGGGCGAGCAGTACTTC. Protein sequence: CASSSKTGTGGEQYF.

This clonotype was observed a handful of times. J is TRBJ2-2 and V is TRBV10-3; TRBD1 matches at 9 bases. The CDR3 consists of 16 residues. Per the germline V gene, CDR1 is ENHRY and CDR2 is SYGVKD. Losses at the gene ends were 4 bases for V and 3 bases for J; bases not matched to a gene: 6. The CDR3 loop reads CAISAGTGRHTGELFF. Here the CDR3 DNA reads TGTGCCATCAGTGCAGGGACAGGGAGACACACCGGGGAGCTGTTTTTT.

Many counts were recorded for this clonotype. The chain has TRBV7-8 and TRBJ2-5; 14 bases fit TRBD2. After removal of 5 bases from V and 5 bases from J, the junction contained 16 bases not matched to a gene. The CDR3 consists of 19 residues. Germline values: CDR1 SGHVS, CDR2 FQNEAQ. DNA of the CDR3: TGTGCCAGCAGCCGATATCCCTTGACTAGCGGGGGGGCAGAGGAGACCCAGTACTTC. This translates into CASSRYPLTSGGAEETQYF. Full variable domain (missing parts from reference TRBV7-8 and TRBJ2-5): GAGVSQSPRYKVAKRGQDVALRCDPISGHVSLFWYQQALGQGPEFLTYFQNEAQLDKSGLPSDRFFAERPEGSVSTLKIQRTQQEDSAVYLCASSRYPLTSGGAEETQYFGPGTRLLVL.

The V call is TRBV7-2, the J call TRBJ2-2, with D possibly TRBD1 on 5 matching bases. The V end lost 0 bases, the J end lost 8 bases, and 7 bases lay between the germline ends. The CDR3 spans 13 residues. From germline, CDR1 is SGHTA and CDR2 FQGNSA. The DNA for the CDR3 is TGTGCCAGCAGCTTAGCAAAGGGGGGGGAGCTGTTTTTT. This translates into CASSLAKGGELFF.

This clonotype was seen repeatedly, ten times or more. This chain links TRBV6-1 with TRBJ1-1; 9 bases map to TRBD1. The CDR3 sequence is 15 residues long. From germline, CDR1 is MNHNS and CDR2 SASEGT. The V segment lost 8 bases and the J segment 1 base; nucleotides outside the gene matches: 8. Here the CDR3 DNA reads TGTGCCAGCTCCCAACAGGGGGCGGGGAACACTGAAGCTTTCTTT. Protein: CASSQQGAGNTEAFF.

In this sample, this clonotype turned up a few times. V gene TRBV7-9 combines with J gene TRBJ2-7; 9 nucleotides agree with TRBD2. Trimming cost V 5 bases and J 4 bases; bases outside gene matches: 9. This CDR3 region has 15 residues. Germline V gene sequence: CDR1 SEHNR, CDR2 FQNEAQ (reference sequence). CDR3 DNA sequence: TGTGCCAGCAGCCCTCTAGGGACTAGCACTTACGAGCAGTACTTC. This sequence encodes CASSPLGTSTYEQYF.

This clonotype was seen at least ten times. V is TRBV6-1 and J is TRBJ1-3; D gene uncertain. Looked up from germline, CDR1 is MNHNS and CDR2 is SASEGT. The V end was cut by 6 bases, the J end by 1 base, with 19 bases between. There are 17 residues in the CDR3. The CDR3 is CASREKGVWRSGNTIYF. The DNA for the CDR3 is TGTGCCAGCAGAGAAAAGGGAGTCTGGCGGTCTGGAAACACCATATATTTT.

This clonotype was seen once. The chain joins TRBV2 to TRBJ1-2; D gene ambiguous. Germline V gives CDR1 SNHLY, CDR2 FYNNEI. The V end was cut by 4 bases, the J end by 1 base, with 4 bases between. The CDR3 is made up of 12 amino acids. CDR3 bases: TGTGCCAGCAGTGTGATTAACTATGGCTACACCTTC. Translation gives CASSVINYGYTF.